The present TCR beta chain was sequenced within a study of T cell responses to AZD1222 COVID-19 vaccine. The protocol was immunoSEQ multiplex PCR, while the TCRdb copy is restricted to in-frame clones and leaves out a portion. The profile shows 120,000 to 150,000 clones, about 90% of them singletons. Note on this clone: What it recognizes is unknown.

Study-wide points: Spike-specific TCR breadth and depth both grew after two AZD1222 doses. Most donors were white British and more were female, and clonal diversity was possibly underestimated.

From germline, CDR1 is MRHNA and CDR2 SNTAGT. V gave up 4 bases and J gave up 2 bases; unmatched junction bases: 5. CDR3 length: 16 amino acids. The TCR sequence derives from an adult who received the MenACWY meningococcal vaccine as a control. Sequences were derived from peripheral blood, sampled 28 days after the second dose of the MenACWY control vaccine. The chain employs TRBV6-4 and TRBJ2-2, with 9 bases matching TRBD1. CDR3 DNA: TGTGCCAGCAGTGGGGGACAGGGAGAAAACACCGGGGAGCTGTTTTTT. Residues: CASSGGQGENTGELFF.